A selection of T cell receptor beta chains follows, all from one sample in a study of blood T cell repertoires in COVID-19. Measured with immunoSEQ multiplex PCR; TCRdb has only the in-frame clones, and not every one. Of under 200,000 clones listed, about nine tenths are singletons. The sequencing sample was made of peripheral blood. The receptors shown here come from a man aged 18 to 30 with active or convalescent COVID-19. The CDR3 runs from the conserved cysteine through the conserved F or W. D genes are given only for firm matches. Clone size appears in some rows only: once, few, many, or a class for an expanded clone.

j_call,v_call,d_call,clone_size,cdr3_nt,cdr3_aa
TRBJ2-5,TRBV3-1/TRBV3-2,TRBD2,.,TGTGCCAGCAGCCATGGGAGGGTAGCGGGGGGGCAGGGAGAGACCCAGTACTTC,CASSHGRVAGGQGETQYF
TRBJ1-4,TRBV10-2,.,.,TGCGCCAGCAGTGGAGGAGGTGAACATGAAAAACTGTTTTTT,CASSGGGEHEKLFF
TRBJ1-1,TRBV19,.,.,TGTGCCAGTAGTATAGCGGGGGGGAACACTGAAGCTTTCTTT,CASSIAGGNTEAFF
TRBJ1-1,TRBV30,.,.,TGTGCCTGGAGGCTATCCGGAGGCACTGAAGCTTTCTTT,CAWRLSGGTEAFF
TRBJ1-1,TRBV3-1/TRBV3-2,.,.,TGTGCCAGCAGCCAAGGGGAGCCGATGAACACTGAAGCTTTCTTT,CASSQGEPMNTEAFF
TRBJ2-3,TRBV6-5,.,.,TGTGCCAGCAGCTCCGGACAGCGCCCAGATACGCAGTATTTT,CASSSGQRPDTQYF
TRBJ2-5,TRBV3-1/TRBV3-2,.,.,TGTGCCAGCAGCCACGGCTGGGGCAGCTACCAAGAGACCCAGTACTTC,CASSHGWGSYQETQYF
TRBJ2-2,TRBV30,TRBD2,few,TGTGCCTGGAGGGGTCCGACTAGCCGTGGTGCCGGGGAGCTGTTTTTT,CAWRGPTSRGAGELFF
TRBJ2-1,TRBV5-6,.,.,TGTGCCAGCAGCCCGGAGTCTAATTACAATGAGCAGTTCTTC,CASSPESNYNEQFF
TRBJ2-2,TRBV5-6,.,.,TGTGCCAGCAGCTTGTCCCGGTTTTCCGGGGAGCTGTTTTTT,CASSLSRFSGELFF